This T cell receptor (beta chain) was sequenced for a study of T cell changes during pregnancy in multiple sclerosis. Some clones are missing from TCRdb's copy, which holds only in-frame ones; the method was immunoSEQ multiplex PCR. Of some 54,000 clones listed, roughly 93% are singletons. This CDR3 region has 17 residues. CDR1 MGHDK and CDR2 SYGVNS come from the germline V gene. The V gene end was trimmed by 1 base and the J gene end by 2 bases; junction bases not matched to a gene: 8. Sequenced material: peripheral blood, taken after pregnancy. The clonotype was recovered from a female donor with multiple sclerosis, enrolled in a pregnancy study. The J gene is TRBJ2-5, the V gene TRBV25-1; 9 bases are shared with TRBD2. The chain's CDR3 is CASSEFGGRAGQETQYF. The CDR3 DNA reads TGTGCCAGCAGTGAATTCGGCGGGAGGGCCGGGCAAGAGACCCAGTACTTC.